What follows are 19 T cell receptor beta chains derived from one specimen sequenced in a study of T cell responses to AZD1222 COVID-19 vaccine. Some clones are missing from TCRdb's copy, which holds only in-frame ones; the method was immunoSEQ multiplex PCR. Of 120,000 or so clones in the sample, about nine tenths were seen once. The material was peripheral blood, obtained on day 0 of AZD1222 vaccination. These TCRs come from an adult in good health.

The chain uses TRBV5-1 and TRBJ1-6; TRBD1 aligns across 8 bases. Losses at the gene ends were 1 base for V and 5 bases for J; bases not matched to a gene: 2. This CDR3 contains 15 residues. CDR1 SGHRS and CDR2 YFSETQ come from the germline V gene. The CDR3 reads CASSLLGQDNSPLHF. The CDR3 nucleotides are TGCGCCAGCAGCTTGTTGGGACAGGATAATTCACCCCTCCACTTT.

The genes are TRBV29-1 and TRBJ2-7; no reliable D call. CDR3 length: 13 residues. Trimming pared 7 bases from V and 0 bases from J, leaving 13 bases between. CDR1 is SQVTM, CDR2 ANQGSEA, per germline. The CDR3 region is CSAATHNSYEQYF. CDR3 sequence (DNA): TGCAGCGCCGCGACTCACAACTCCTACGAGCAGTACTTC.

The rearrangement uses TRBV2 and TRBJ1-1; D is undetermined. CDR1 is SNHLY and CDR2 is FYNNEI in the germline V gene. The CDR3 covers 13 residues. V was clipped by 7 bases and J by 0 bases, with 9 bases between them. The chain's CDR3 is CASTKGMNTEAFF. The CDR3 DNA is TGTGCCAGCACTAAGGGAATGAACACTGAAGCTTTCTTT. Drawing the rest from reference TRBV2 and TRBJ1-1, the complete variable domain is EPEVTQTPSHQVTQMGQEVILRCVPISNHLYFYWYRQILGQKVEFLVSFYNNEISEKSEIFDDQFSVERPDGSNFTLKIRSTKLEDSAMYFCASTKGMNTEAFFGQGTRLTVV.

The chain links TRBV14 to TRBJ2-5, with TRBD1 identical over 10 bases. J gave up 2 bases and V 4 bases, and 13 bases lay outside the gene matches. The CDR3 spans 18 residues. Germline CDR1 SGHDN, CDR2 FVKESK. The CDR3 is CASSRVLGDRGKQETQYF. DNA for the CDR3: TGTGCCAGCAGCCGCGTGCTTGGGGACAGGGGAAAGCAAGAGACCCAGTACTTC.

The chain employs TRBV28 and TRBJ1-6; tentatively, D is TRBD1 (6 bases). The CDR3 length is 16 residues. V shed 3 bases and J shed 6 bases, with 15 bases lying between them. The germline V gene encodes CDR1 MDHEN and CDR2 SYDVKM. Written as DNA, the CDR3 is TGTGCCAGCAGTTTTGACAGGCCAACGGGTAATTCACCCCTCCACTTT. Its protein is CASSFDRPTGNSPLHF.

This CDR3 is CASSLTLGQGRDGYTF. Here the CDR3 DNA reads TGTGCCAGCAGCTTAACCCTTGGACAGGGAAGGGATGGCTACACCTTC. The chain has TRBV28 and TRBJ1-2, with TRBD1 identical over 8 bases. The CDR3 contains 16 residues. Germline loops: CDR1 MDHEN, CDR2 SYDVKM. V was pared by 6 bases and J by 6 bases, with 15 bases of the junction left unmatched.

This chain uses TRBV19 with TRBJ2-7; D remains unclear. Per the germline V gene, CDR1 is LNHDA and CDR2 is SQIVND (reference sequence). V lost 3 bases and J 2 bases, leaving 14 bases between the germline ends. CDR3 length: 15 residues. The CDR3 sequence: CASSIRLLEAYEQYF. CDR3 bases: TGTGCCAGTAGTATTCGACTGCTTGAAGCCTACGAGCAGTACTTC.

This clone was seen more than once but under ten times. This chain joins TRBV27 and TRBJ1-2; no clear D gene. From germline, CDR1 is MNHEY and CDR2 SMNVEV (reference sequence). Trimming shortened V by 2 bases and J by 6 bases, and 7 bases separated the two germline ends. CDR3 size: 12 residues. CDR3: CASSLGGNGYTF. The CDR3 DNA is TGTGCCAGCAGTTTAGGAGGGAATGGCTACACCTTC.

The chain uses TRBV2 and TRBJ2-7; 10 nucleotides match TRBD2. The CDR3 contains 14 residues. V lost 4 bases to trimming and J lost 6 bases; unmatched junction nucleotides: 6. Germline V gene data show CDR1 as SNHLY and CDR2 as FYNNEI. The CDR3 loop is CASSAASGRSEQYF. CDR3 DNA: TGTGCCAGCAGTGCGGCTAGCGGGAGATCCGAGCAGTACTTC.

V gene TRBV7-9 combines with J gene TRBJ2-2; D possibly uses TRBD1 or TRBD2 (5 bases each). V was clipped by 11 bases and J by 5 bases, with 21 bases between them. The germline V gene encodes CDR1 SEHNR and CDR2 FQNEAQ (reference sequence). This CDR3 is 15 amino acids long. CDR3 region: CAAKEAGRGTGELFF. In DNA form, the CDR3 reads TGTGCCGCCAAAGAGGCAGGGAGAGGAACCGGGGAGCTGTTTTTT.

This clone appeared a single time. This chain connects TRBV15 to TRBJ1-5; tentatively, D is TRBD1 (5 bases). V lost 0 bases and J 3 bases, leaving 15 bases between the germline ends. Germline-derived CDR1 and CDR2 are LNHNV and YYDKDF (reference sequence). The CDR3 consists of 17 residues. CDR3 in amino acids: CATSRDLVPGPNQPQHF. DNA of the CDR3: TGTGCCACCAGCAGAGACTTAGTGCCGGGGCCCAATCAGCCCCAGCATTTT.

V usage is TRBV5-5 and J usage is TRBJ1-5; D gene ambiguous. V lost 1 base and J lost 3, with 8 bases in between. The length of the CDR3 is 14 residues. Germline V gene data show CDR1 as SGHKS and CDR2 as YYEKEE (reference sequence). This CDR3 reads CASSLNPPNQPQHF. The CDR3 DNA reads as TGTGCCAGCAGCTTGAATCCCCCCAATCAGCCCCAGCATTTT.

The chain's CDR3 is CASSWAGGLFTDTQYF. The CDR3 DNA reads as TGTGCCAGCAGCTGGGCGGGGGGACTATTCACAGATACGCAGTATTTT. The chain couples TRBV7-9 to TRBJ2-3, with 8 bases lining up with TRBD2. V dropped 4 bases and J dropped 2; count of bases not matched to a gene: 8. The CDR3 is 16 residues long. CDR1 SEHNR and CDR2 FQNEAQ come from the germline V gene (reference sequence).

Only one count was recorded for this clone. The rearrangement uses TRBV19 and TRBJ1-4, with D uncertain. Germline V gene data show CDR1 as LNHDA and CDR2 as SQIVND (reference sequence). This CDR3 is 17 amino acids long. Trimming cost V 7 bases and J 8 bases, with 26 bases left between them. The CDR3 reads CASTPVQANPRKEKLFF. In nucleotides, the CDR3 is TGTGCCAGTACCCCCGTGCAGGCGAACCCAAGGAAGGAAAAACTGTTTTTT.

The gene calls are TRBV29-1 and TRBJ2-1; 9 bases match TRBD1. Germline CDR1 reads SQVTM; CDR2 reads ANQGSEA. J gave up 7 bases and V 1 base, and 8 bases lay outside the gene matches. The length of the CDR3 is 15 residues. The CDR3 loop is CSVEGAPGQGNEQFF. In DNA form, the CDR3 reads TGCAGCGTTGAAGGTGCCCCGGGACAGGGTAATGAGCAGTTCTTC.

The chain couples TRBV24-1 to TRBJ1-3; no definite D call. The CDR3 is 14 residues long. Deletions cut 1 base from V and 5 bases from J, with 8 bases between. Germline loops: CDR1 KGHDR, CDR2 SFDVKD. CDR3 amino acids: CATSDFYSRNTIYF. CDR3 DNA: TGTGCCACCAGTGATTTTTACAGCCGAAACACCATATATTTT.

The rearrangement joins TRBV5-4 to TRBJ1-4, with D possibly being TRBD1 (6 bases). CDR1 and CDR2 (germline): SGHNT, YYREEE (reference sequence). The V end lost 0 bases, the J end lost 7 bases, and 10 bases lay between the germline ends. The CDR3 is 14 amino acids. The CDR3 bases are TGTGCCAGCAGCTTGGGGGGGGCGTCTGAAAAACTGTTTTTT. This translates into CASSLGGASEKLFF.

This chain links TRBV28 with TRBJ2-7; 8 bases are shared with TRBD2. CDR3 size: 13 residues. Looked up from germline, CDR1 is MDHEN and CDR2 is SYDVKM. V shed 5 bases, J shed 4 bases, and the junction held 4 bases outside the gene matches. CDR3 region: CASSRGGAYEQYF. The CDR3 nucleotides read TGTGCCAGCAGTCGGGGGGGCGCTTACGAGCAGTACTTC.

The CDR3 here is CASSLQENTEAFF. In nucleotides, the CDR3 is TGTGCCAGCAGCTTGCAAGAGAACACTGAAGCTTTCTTT. This chain links TRBV5-8 with TRBJ1-1; the D is unclear. The CDR3 has 13 residues. CDR1 SGHTS and CDR2 YDEGEE come from the germline V gene. V lost 1 base and J lost 1, with 5 bases in between.